This T cell receptor (beta chain) was sequenced during a study of T cell repertoires in cytomegalovirus infection. Turning to the study itself: Public TCR beta signatures were indicative of both CMV infection and a matching HLA type.

As regards this clonotype: Its antigen is still unknown.

TCRdb processed the reads anew with MiXCR; each CDR3 protein has one entry. The sample shows about 900,000 distinct CDR3 sequences, around 32% of them seen only once. The CDR3 has 15 residues. Looked up from germline, CDR1 is MNHEY and CDR2 is SMNVEV (reference sequence). The V and J ends lost 4 bases and 8 bases, in that order; junction bases with no gene match: 11. The sequence derives from a human donor in good health (CMV status not recorded). Some clones in this sample may be carry-over from other donors' samples. V and J are TRBV27 and TRBJ2-1; TRBD1 matches 7 bases. The sequenced sample was cultured CD8+ T cells from PBMCs, obtained from culture after CMV antigen stimulation. CDR3: CASSWLGGAVDEQFF. CDR3 in DNA: TGTGCCAGCAGTTGGTTAGGGGGCGCGGTAGATGAGCAGTTCTTC.